This TCR beta chain appears in the sequencing data of a study of cytomegalovirus exposure and HLA in healthy donors. In the study overall: Later analysis reported that the approximately 120 validation repertoires shared the platform of the approximately 620 first-cohort repertoires. Overall study findings and caveats: Three chains linked to CMV were shown in vitro to be specific for CMV antigens. Most TCR sequences were uncommon, yet certain public TCRs appeared in many donors.

Sequencing used immunoSEQ multiplex PCR; TCRdb keeps in-frame clones, though not all of them. The profile shows tens of thousands of clones, roughly 95% of them singletons. On this clone itself: Its antigen is still unknown.

The sample was PBMCs. The source is a man between 18 and 35 years old in good health and CMV-seronegative.

The CDR3 protein is CASSPGGDTQYF. The CDR3 nucleotides are TGCGCCAGCAGCCCAGGGGGAGATACGCAGTATTTT. The chain is built from TRBV4-1 and TRBJ2-3; 7 nucleotides agree with TRBD1. CDR3 length equals 12 residues. V shed 4 bases and J 5 bases; nucleotides not matched to a gene: 0. Germline V gene lookup returns CDR1 MGHRA and CDR2 YSYEKL.